The subject of this entry is one T cell receptor beta chain. Its antigen is unknown. An end of the junction does not agree with germline; a read error may underlie this. The naive CD8 subset, CD45RO-negative cells positively selected for CCR7, excluded terminally differentiated effector memory CD45RA+ cells. This sample was included in a study of shared clonotypes between healthy human individuals. Study information: Per donor, three plates held CD4 naive cells, three held CD4 memory, two held CD8 naive and one held CD8 memory. Study-level findings and limits: Sorted-subset sequencing, rarefaction showed, was incomplete despite large depth. Deeper or shallower sequencing was expected to change how clonotypes are shared among donors.

The protocol was immunoSEQ multiplex PCR, while the TCRdb copy is restricted to in-frame clones and leaves out a portion. Of about 2 million clones listed, about 94% are singletons. Germline CDR1 MDHEN, CDR2 SYDVKM. This CDR3 comprises 11 residues. V and J are TRBV28 and TRBJ1-1; perhaps TRBD1 as D (5 bases). Sample: naive CD8+ T cells sorted from blood. The receptor was isolated from a young man in good health. DNA of the CDR3: TGTGCCAGCAGTTTCCAATGGGGGGAGATCTTT. This translates into CASSFQWGEIF. The full variable domain, its missing parts supplied by reference TRBV28 and TRBJ1-1, is DVKVTQSSRYLVKRTGEKVFLECVQDMDHENMFWYRQDPGLGLRLIYFSYDVKMKEKGDIPEGYSVSREKKERFSLILESASTNQTSMYLCASSFQWGEIFGQGTRLTVV.